The clone carrying this TCR beta chain rates as medium-sized (0.01 to 0.1%). The data derive from a study of control samples from healthy donors and cancer patients. Profiled with immunoSEQ multiplex PCR; TCRdb holds only in-frame clones, not every one. This table has about 29,000 clones, 87% appearing once. The germline CDR1 and CDR2 sequences are LGHDT and YNNKEL (reference sequence). Trimming took off 1 base at V and 7 bases at J, with 10 bases between the two ends. This CDR3 has 13 amino acids. The clonotype comes from a female donor with melanoma. J is TRBJ1-2 and V is TRBV3-1 (or the pseudogene TRBV3-2); TRBD1 is a possible D gene (5 bases). Sequenced sample: formalin-fixed, paraffin-embedded tissue. The CDR3 DNA reads TGTGCCAGCAGCCAAGTCGGGGGAGCTGGCTACACCTTC. Protein product: CASSQVGGAGYTF.